Below, 27 T cell receptor beta chains from the same sample are listed, as sequenced in a study of blood T cell repertoires in COVID-19. The protocol was immunoSEQ multiplex PCR, while the TCRdb copy is restricted to in-frame clones and leaves out a portion. The table records about 160,000 clones, around 85% of them present only once. The specimen was peripheral blood. The source is a human donor with acute or convalescent COVID-19. The donor label of this sample is uncertain.

This clone was observed a single time. The chain recombines TRBV27 with TRBJ1-6; D possibly corresponds to TRBD1 (6 bases). The germline gives CDR1 MNHEY, CDR2 SMNVEV (reference sequence). V dropped 4 bases and J dropped 0 bases, with 13 bases sitting between them. The CDR3 has 17 amino acids. The CDR3 is CASSSQTGSSYNSPLHF. The CDR3 nucleotides read TGTGCCAGCAGTTCTCAGACAGGAAGCTCCTATAATTCACCCCTCCACTTT.

The genes are TRBV9 and TRBJ1-2, with a possible D match to TRBD1 (5 bases). There are 15 residues in the CDR3. V was pared by 4 bases and J by 7 bases, with 20 bases between. The germline gives CDR1 SGDLS, CDR2 YYNGEE. The CDR3 loop is CASSSLGRGGSGYTF. The CDR3 nucleotides read TGTGCCAGCAGCTCCCTGGGGAGGGGCGGCTCTGGCTACACCTTC.

The chain combines TRBV23-1 with TRBJ2-5, with D tentatively TRBD2 (5 bases). TRBV23-1 is treated as an ORF (open reading frame) with a function not yet certain. The CDR3 covers 14 residues. CDR3 nucleotides: TGCGAGGGTATAAGTAGAAAGCGGAATGAGACCCAGTACTTC. Protein product: CEGISRKRNETQYF.

The chain uses TRBV7-9 and TRBJ1-4, with TRBD1 identical over 9 bases. CDR3 length equals 19 residues. Germline trimming cut 6 bases from V and 0 bases from J; bases unmatched to any gene: 14. Per germline, CDR1 SEHNR and CDR2 FQNEAQ (reference sequence). The CDR3: CASSFLRDRVSPTNEKLFF. The CDR3 nucleotides are TGTGCCAGCAGTTTCCTCCGGGACAGGGTTTCTCCAACTAATGAAAAACTGTTTTTT.

The V gene is TRBV30, the J gene TRBJ1-6; D might be TRBD1 (6 bases). V was clipped by 2 bases and J by 0 bases, with 11 bases between them. The CDR3 sequence is 16 residues long. Germline values: CDR1 GTSNPN, CDR2 SVGIG (reference sequence). CDR3 residues: CAWSYREGSYNSPLHF. The CDR3 nucleotides are TGTGCCTGGAGTTACAGGGAAGGCTCCTATAATTCACCCCTCCACTTT. Combining the CDR3 with reference TRBV30 and TRBJ1-6 gives the whole variable domain SQTIHQWPATLVQPVGSPLSLECTVEGTSNPNLYWYRQAAGRGLQLLFYSVGIGQISSEVPQNLSASRPQDRQFILSSKKLLLSDSGFYLCAWSYREGSYNSPLHFGNGTRLTVT.

The chain links TRBV7-9 to TRBJ1-2, with 8 bases matching TRBD1. CDR1 and CDR2 from the germline V gene are SEHNR and FQNEAQ (reference sequence). The junction had 4 bases not matched to a gene; V was cut back by 1 base and J by 6 bases. The CDR3 runs to 14 residues. CDR3 DNA sequence: TGTGCCAGCAGCTTAGGGACAGGGTTTGATGGCTACACCTTC. This encodes CASSLGTGFDGYTF.

The V and J genes are TRBV7-3 and TRBJ2-1, with 10 bases lining up with TRBD2. From germline, CDR1 is SGHTA and CDR2 FQGTGA. The CDR3 covers 17 residues. The J segment lost 5 bases and the V segment lost 2 bases, leaving 9 bases of the junction unmatched. The CDR3 nucleotides read TGTGCCAGCAGCTTATCCGGGACTAGCGCCACCAACAATGAGCAGTTCTTC. Translation gives CASSLSGTSATNNEQFF.

This chain joins TRBV3-1 (or the pseudogene TRBV3-2) and TRBJ2-7, with D unresolved. V was cut by 2 bases and J by 2 bases, with 7 bases left in between. Germline V lookup: CDR1 LGHDT, CDR2 YNNKEL (reference sequence). The CDR3 has 13 residues. CDR3 protein: CASSQLLPYEQYF. CDR3 DNA sequence: TGTGCCAGCAGCCAATTACTACCCTACGAGCAGTACTTC.

The CDR3 DNA follows: TGTGCCAGCTCACCACCGGTGAGAGGCCCCAGTTTCACCATATATTTT. Translation: CASSPPVRGPSFTIYF. The chain uses TRBV18 and TRBJ1-3; no definite D call. The V gene's germline CDR1 is KGHSH and CDR2 LQKENI. V was trimmed by 0 bases and J by 9 bases, leaving 18 bases between them. The CDR3 is 16 residues long.

This rearrangement joins TRBV7-2 to TRBJ1-2, with 7 bases lining up with TRBD1. CDR1 SGHTA and CDR2 FQGNSA come from the germline V gene. CDR3 length equals 15 residues. The J segment lost 0 bases and the V segment lost 5 bases, leaving 6 bases of the junction unmatched. CDR3 coding DNA: TGTGCCAGCAGCCAACCGGGACAGACTAACTATGGCTACACCTTC. It encodes CASSQPGQTNYGYTF. The whole variable domain, remainder taken from reference TRBV7-2 and TRBJ1-2, is GAGVSQSPSNKVTEKGKDVELRCDPISGHTALYWYRQSLGQGLEFLIYFQGNSAPDKSGLPSDRFSAERTGGSVSTLTIQRTQQEDSAVYLCASSQPGQTNYGYTFGSGTRLTVV.

This chain joins TRBV28 and TRBJ1-3; perhaps TRBD1 as D (5 bases). V was cut by 4 bases and J by 8 bases, with 18 bases left in between. This CDR3 has 15 residues. CDR1 is MDHEN and CDR2 is SYDVKM in the germline V gene. CDR3 region: CASSSGGVKTDTIYF. The CDR3 nucleotides are TGTGCCAGCAGTTCCGGAGGGGTAAAAACAGACACCATATATTTT.

The sample holds a few counts of this clone. The chain employs TRBV5-6 and TRBJ1-3, with 10 positions matching TRBD1. This CDR3 is built from 15 residues. The junction had 0 bases not matched to a gene; V was cut back by 3 bases and J by 0 bases. Germline CDR1 and CDR2: SGHDT and YYEEEE. CDR3 amino acids: CASSWTGGSGNTIYF. As DNA, the CDR3 is TGTGCCAGCAGCTGGACAGGGGGCTCTGGAAACACCATATATTTT.

The V gene is TRBV27, the J gene TRBJ2-3; the D gene is possibly TRBD1 (7 bases). With 5 bases removed from V and 4 bases from J, the gap between germline ends came to 19 bases. CDR1 is MNHEY, CDR2 SMNVEV, per germline (reference sequence). The CDR3 loop spans 16 amino acids. CDR3 nucleotide sequence: TGTGCCAGCAGTGAACGACAGGGACTGGGAGCAGATACGCAGTATTTT. It translates to CASSERQGLGADTQYF.

The J gene is TRBJ2-2, the V gene TRBV18; D not certain. The germline gives CDR1 KGHSH, CDR2 LQKENI. The CDR3 extends over 16 amino acids. V was clipped by 3 bases and J by 0 bases, with 11 bases between them. The CDR3 DNA reads as TGTGCCAGCTCACCTAGCCTCCCCACGAACACCGGGGAGCTGTTTTTT. This gives the protein CASSPSLPTNTGELFF.

The chain links TRBV2 to TRBJ1-2, with 9 positions matching TRBD1. J lost 2 bases, V lost 8 bases, and 12 bases had no gene match. CDR1 is SNHLY and CDR2 is FYNNEI in the germline V gene. The CDR3 covers 16 residues. The CDR3 nucleotides are TGTGCCAGCCAGTCCGGGACAGGGAGAGTGAACTATGGCTACACCTTC. Its translation is CASQSGTGRVNYGYTF.

CDR3 amino acids: CASSLGGNRVTHVSGANVLTF. CDR3 DNA sequence: TGTGCCAGCAGCTTAGGGGGAAACAGGGTAACCCACGTCTCTGGGGCCAACGTCCTGACTTTC. The genes are TRBV13 and TRBJ2-6; D perhaps matches TRBD1 (6 bases). V was pared by 0 bases and J by 0 bases, with 21 bases between. Germline-derived CDR1 and CDR2 are PRHDT and FYEKMQ (reference sequence). The CDR3 length is 21 residues.

The chain couples TRBV6-5 to TRBJ1-6, with a possible D match to TRBD1 (5 bases). Germline CDR1 and CDR2: MNHEY and SVGAGI. The V end was cut by 11 bases, the J end by 0 bases, with 11 bases between. The CDR3 sequence is 14 residues long. CDR3 in amino acids: CALRGGSYNSPLHF. CDR3 in DNA: TGTGCCCTAAGGGGAGGCTCCTATAATTCACCCCTCCACTTT.

This chain uses TRBV29-1 with TRBJ2-7, with TRBD2 identical over 8 bases. This CDR3 has 13 residues. Losses at the gene ends were 7 bases for V and 2 bases for J; bases not matched to a gene: 7. Germline CDR1 is SQVTM and CDR2 is ANQGSEA. CDR3: CSAQTSGAYEQYF. The CDR3 DNA is TGCAGCGCCCAAACTAGCGGTGCCTACGAGCAGTACTTC.

The chain carries TRBV30 and TRBJ1-3, with D unresolved. Trimming stripped 1 base from V and 0 bases from J, with 7 bases between. CDR1 is GTSNPN and CDR2 is SVGIG in the germline V gene (reference sequence). The CDR3 runs to 14 residues. DNA of the CDR3: TGTGCCTGGAGTGGGCGGTCCTCTGGAAACACCATATATTTT. Protein sequence: CAWSGRSSGNTIYF.

CDR3 bases: TGCGCCAGCAGCTCGTCAGGGATTTCTGAAGCTTTCTTT. The encoded protein is CASSSSGISEAFF. This chain connects TRBV5-1 to TRBJ1-1, with D tentatively TRBD1 (5 bases). CDR3 length equals 13 residues. Deletions cut 3 bases from V and 6 bases from J, with 12 bases between. The germline CDR1 and CDR2 sequences are SGHRS and YFSETQ.

This clone was observed a handful of times. The rearrangement links TRBV30 to TRBJ2-7; D may be TRBD1 (6 bases). The CDR3 consists of 14 residues. Germline values: CDR1 GTSNPN, CDR2 SVGIG (reference sequence). V lost 0 bases, J lost 6 bases, and 15 bases lay in between. The CDR3, as DNA: TGTGCCTGGAGTGTCGGCAGGGGTCGTCCCGAGCAGTACTTC. Its translation is CAWSVGRGRPEQYF. The full variable domain, its missing parts supplied by reference TRBV30 and TRBJ2-7, is SQTIHQWPATLVQPVGSPLSLECTVEGTSNPNLYWYRQAAGRGLQLLFYSVGIGQISSEVPQNLSASRPQDRQFILSSKKLLLSDSGFYLCAWSVGRGRPEQYFGPGTRLTVT.

The rearrangement links TRBV10-1 to TRBJ2-2, with 8 bases lining up with TRBD2. The CDR3 has 15 residues. V lost 5 bases to trimming and J lost 2 bases; unmatched junction nucleotides: 4. The germline V gene encodes CDR1 WNHNN and CDR2 SYGVQD (reference sequence). CDR3 in DNA: TGCGCCAGCAGTCAAAGCGGGAGAAACACCGGGGAGCTGTTTTTT. Its protein is CASSQSGRNTGELFF.

The chain is built from TRBV2 and TRBJ2-7; 7 positions agree with TRBD1. Germline V gives CDR1 SNHLY, CDR2 FYNNEI. J gave up 7 bases and V 3 bases, and 12 bases lay outside the gene matches. CDR3 length: 15 residues. The chain's CDR3 is CASSDRDRSLREQYF. In DNA, the CDR3 is TGTGCCAGCAGTGACAGGGACAGATCCTTACGGGAGCAGTACTTC. Full variable domain (outside the CDR3, taken from reference TRBV2 and TRBJ2-7): EPEVTQTPSHQVTQMGQEVILRCVPISNHLYFYWYRQILGQKVEFLVSFYNNEISEKSEIFDDQFSVERPDGSNFTLKIRSTKLEDSAMYFCASSDRDRSLREQYFGPGTRLTVT.

The chain uses TRBV18 and TRBJ1-5, with 9 bases fitting TRBD1. V was pared by 4 bases and J by 7 bases, with 8 bases of the junction left unmatched. The CDR3 is 15 amino acids. CDR1 is KGHSH and CDR2 is LQKENI in the germline V gene. The CDR3 DNA reads TGTGCCAGCTCACTCTTACAGGGGGCACGACAGCCCCAGCATTTT. Translating gives CASSLLQGARQPQHF.

Comment on this clone: Distinct nucleotide sequences in the sample also encode this CDR3. The CDR3, as DNA: TGTGCCAGCAGCCACTACCGGACAGGGCCCACCTCTCGCGAAAAACTGTTTTTT. As protein: CASSHYRTGPTSREKLFF. The V and J genes are TRBV11-2 and TRBJ1-4; 8 bases fit TRBD1. CDR3 length: 18 residues. Unmatched junction bases numbered 19, after V lost 5 bases and J lost 8 bases. Germline CDR1 is SGHAT and CDR2 is FQNNGV.

This rearrangement joins TRBV5-1 to TRBJ2-1, with 10 bases identical to TRBD1. The CDR3 sequence is 15 residues long. With 4 bases clipped from V and 7 bases from J, the junction kept 8 bases outside the gene matches. CDR1 and CDR2 from the germline V gene are SGHRS and YFSETQ. The CDR3 DNA is TGCGCCAGCAGCCCCCCCTGGACAGGGGGTAATGAGCAGTTCTTC. This gives the protein CASSPPWTGGNEQFF.

This clone was seen a single time. The V and J genes are TRBV12-5 and TRBJ2-5; 8 bases are a match to TRBD2. CDR1 is LGHNT, CDR2 FRNRAP, per germline. V shed 5 bases and J 0 bases; nucleotides not matched to a gene: 11. The CDR3 length is 17 residues. The CDR3: CASGPPIERGYQETQYF. The CDR3 region has the DNA TGTGCTAGTGGTCCCCCCATTGAGCGGGGGTACCAAGAGACCCAGTACTTC.